This is a list of T cell receptor beta chains from one sample in a study of CD8+ T cells in alopecia areata. Sequencing used immunoSEQ multiplex PCR; TCRdb keeps in-frame clones, though not all of them. The table shows some 240,000 clones, with 50% to 60% occurring only once. The sequencing used CD4+ T cells sorted from blood, collected at week 0. Receptors originate from a human donor with alopecia areata. Each CDR3 is given with its conserved first and last residue. D genes are given only for firm matches. Expanded clones are given a class, and other clones once, few, many or no size at all.

D gene: NA
clone size: NA
J gene: TRBJ1-2
V gene: TRBV6-5
CDR3 DNA: TGTGCCAGCAAGGTTAACGTCGGCTACACCTTC
CDR3 protein: CASKVNVGYTF

D gene: NA
clone size: NA
J gene: TRBJ1-1
V gene: TRBV29-1
CDR3 DNA: TGCAGCGTTGCGCCCCCGGTCAGGGCTACTGAAGCTTTCTTT
CDR3 protein: CSVAPPVRATEAFF

D gene: NA
clone size: once
J gene: TRBJ2-7
V gene: TRBV7-3
CDR3 DNA: TGTGCCAGCAGCTTATCTAGAAACTACGAGCAGTACTTC
CDR3 protein: CASSLSRNYEQYF

D gene: TRBD2
clone size: NA
J gene: TRBJ2-4
V gene: TRBV11-1
CDR3 DNA: TGTGCCAGCAGCTTAGAAAGTAGCGGGAGGAACATTCAGTACTTC
CDR3 protein: CASSLESSGRNIQYF

D gene: NA
clone size: NA
J gene: TRBJ2-5
V gene: TRBV27
CDR3 DNA: TGTGCCAGCAGTCTCCGGGGGGAGACCCAGTACTTC
CDR3 protein: CASSLRGETQYF

D gene: TRBD1
clone size: NA
J gene: TRBJ2-3
V gene: TRBV30
CDR3 DNA: TGTGCCTGGGGGACAGGGGGTTTCGCAGATACGCAGTATTTT
CDR3 protein: CAWGTGGFADTQYF

D gene: TRBD1
clone size: NA
J gene: TRBJ1-2
V gene: TRBV25-1
CDR3 DNA: TGTGCCAGCAGTGATGGGCCTGGGACAGGGCATGGCTACACCTTC
CDR3 protein: CASSDGPGTGHGYTF

D gene: TRBD2
clone size: NA
J gene: TRBJ2-2
V gene: TRBV7-3
CDR3 DNA: TGTGCCAGCAGCGCCCCGTCGGGGGGCACCGGGGAGCTGTTTTTT
CDR3 protein: CASSAPSGGTGELFF

D gene: NA
clone size: NA
J gene: TRBJ2-3
V gene: TRBV18
CDR3 DNA: TGTGCCAGCTCACCACTTATCGCGGGAACCGGAGATACGCAGTATTTT
CDR3 protein: CASSPLIAGTGDTQYF

D gene: NA
clone size: NA
J gene: TRBJ1-1
V gene: TRBV25-1
CDR3 DNA: TGTGCCAGCAGTGGATCAGGGGTTGAAGCTTTCTTT
CDR3 protein: CASSGSGVEAFF

D gene: TRBD2
clone size: few
J gene: TRBJ2-1
V gene: TRBV29-1
CDR3 DNA: TGCAGCACTGGGGAGGGTTACAATGAGCAGTTCTTC
CDR3 protein: CSTGEGYNEQFF

D gene: TRBD2
clone size: few
J gene: TRBJ2-3
V gene: TRBV10-3
CDR3 DNA: TGTGCCATACTAGCGGGAGGCACAGATACGCAGTATTTT
CDR3 protein: CAILAGGTDTQYF

D gene: NA
clone size: few
J gene: TRBJ1-5
V gene: TRBV7-2
CDR3 DNA: TGTGCCAGCAGCTTAATATCGGACGGAAATCAGCCCCAGCATTTT
CDR3 protein: CASSLISDGNQPQHF

D gene: TRBD1
clone size: NA
J gene: TRBJ2-7
V gene: TRBV5-1
CDR3 DNA: TGCGCCAGCAGCTTGGTCGGCAGGGGGCTTAGCGAGCAGTACTTC
CDR3 protein: CASSLVGRGLSEQYF

D gene: NA
clone size: few
J gene: TRBJ2-7
V gene: TRBV28
CDR3 DNA: TGTGCCAGCAGTGGCGATGACAGGAAAGCCCTCTCCTACGAGCAGTACTTC
CDR3 protein: CASSGDDRKALSYEQYF

D gene: TRBD1
clone size: few
J gene: TRBJ2-5
V gene: TRBV2
CDR3 DNA: TGTGCCAGCAGTTACGGACAGGGGGCGGGAGAGACCCAGTACTTC
CDR3 protein: CASSYGQGAGETQYF

D gene: NA
clone size: NA
J gene: TRBJ1-5
V gene: TRBV29-1
CDR3 DNA: TGCAGCGTTGGCGACCCCGATCGGCCCCAGCATTTT
CDR3 protein: CSVGDPDRPQHF

D gene: NA
clone size: few
J gene: TRBJ1-2
V gene: TRBV30
CDR3 DNA: TGTGCCTGGAGTGTCGGGGCAGATAGAGGCTACACCTTC
CDR3 protein: CAWSVGADRGYTF

D gene: NA
clone size: NA
J gene: TRBJ1-6
V gene: TRBV9
CDR3 DNA: TGTGCCAGCAGCGTAGATCGGGGTTCACCCCTCCACTTT
CDR3 protein: CASSVDRGSPLHF

D gene: NA
clone size: few
J gene: TRBJ1-2
V gene: TRBV7-2
CDR3 DNA: TGTGCCAGCAGCGAATACAGGGTTCGCTATGGCTACACCTTC
CDR3 protein: CASSEYRVRYGYTF

D gene: NA
clone size: NA
J gene: TRBJ2-5
V gene: TRBV7-7
CDR3 DNA: TGTGCTAGCAGCTTAGGCATCCAAGAGACCCAGTACTTC
CDR3 protein: CASSLGIQETQYF

D gene: TRBD1
clone size: NA
J gene: TRBJ1-5
V gene: TRBV6-5
CDR3 DNA: TGTGCCAGCAGAACAGGGGTGGGCAATCAGCCCCAGCATTTT
CDR3 protein: CASRTGVGNQPQHF

D gene: NA
clone size: few
J gene: TRBJ1-2
V gene: TRBV4-1
CDR3 DNA: TGCGCCAGCAGCCAAGATCGCGGCAACTATGGCTACACCTTC
CDR3 protein: CASSQDRGNYGYTF

D gene: TRBD2
clone size: NA
J gene: TRBJ2-3
V gene: TRBV29-1
CDR3 DNA: TGCAGCGTTGGACTAGCGGGGGGGCTAACGCAAGATACGCAGTATTTT
CDR3 protein: CSVGLAGGLTQDTQYF

D gene: NA
clone size: few
J gene: TRBJ2-6
V gene: TRBV7-9
CDR3 DNA: TGTGCCAGCAGCTACACACAGGGGGCCAACGTCCTGACTTTC
CDR3 protein: CASSYTQGANVLTF

D gene: TRBD1
clone size: NA
J gene: TRBJ2-7
V gene: TRBV29-1
CDR3 DNA: TGCAGCGTAGGATCCGGGACAGGGGGCAACGAGCAGTACTTC
CDR3 protein: CSVGSGTGGNEQYF

D gene: NA
clone size: NA
J gene: TRBJ2-3
V gene: TRBV29-1
CDR3 DNA: TGCAGCGTTCGATTACAGGGTGCTGCAGATACGCAGTATTTT
CDR3 protein: CSVRLQGAADTQYF

D gene: NA
clone size: NA
J gene: TRBJ2-4
V gene: TRBV15
CDR3 DNA: TGTGCCACCAGCAGAGGACAGGCCCATTTAGGGGCTCAGTACTTC
CDR3 protein: CATSRGQAHLGAQYF

D gene: NA
clone size: few
J gene: TRBJ1-1
V gene: TRBV18
CDR3 DNA: TGTGCCAGCTCACTATCAGAGAACACTGAAGCTTTCTTT
CDR3 protein: CASSLSENTEAFF

D gene: TRBD2
clone size: NA
J gene: TRBJ2-5
V gene: TRBV11-2
CDR3 DNA: TGTGCCAGCAGCGGCCCGGGACTACAAGAGACCCAGTACTTC
CDR3 protein: CASSGPGLQETQYF

D gene: NA
clone size: NA
J gene: TRBJ2-7
V gene: TRBV11-2
CDR3 DNA: TGTGCCAGCAGCTTCGCGGACACCGCCTACGAGCAGTACTTC
CDR3 protein: CASSFADTAYEQYF

D gene: TRBD2
clone size: few
J gene: TRBJ2-1
V gene: TRBV7-9
CDR3 DNA: TGTGCCAGCAGCTTGACTAGCGGGAGAATCTCCTACAATGAGCAGTTCTTC
CDR3 protein: CASSLTSGRISYNEQFF

D gene: NA
clone size: NA
J gene: TRBJ2-7
V gene: TRBV29-1
CDR3 DNA: TGCAGCGTTGGGAGACGGGATATCTCCTACGAGCAGTACTTC
CDR3 protein: CSVGRRDISYEQYF

D gene: NA
clone size: NA
J gene: TRBJ1-3
V gene: TRBV4-2
CDR3 DNA: TGTGCCAGCAGCCAAGAGACCAGAGGAAACACCATATATTTT
CDR3 protein: CASSQETRGNTIYF

D gene: NA
clone size: NA
J gene: TRBJ2-6
V gene: TRBV30
CDR3 DNA: TGTGCCCGGGGGCTGGGGTCTGGGGCCAACGTCCTGACTTTC
CDR3 protein: CARGLGSGANVLTF

D gene: NA
clone size: NA
J gene: TRBJ1-5
V gene: TRBV19
CDR3 DNA: TGTGCCAGTAGTATCCAGGGGCTACAGCCCCAGCATTTT
CDR3 protein: CASSIQGLQPQHF

D gene: TRBD2
clone size: once
J gene: TRBJ2-1
V gene: TRBV29-1
CDR3 DNA: TGCAGCGTTTGGACTAGCGCTTACAATGAGCAGTTCTTC
CDR3 protein: CSVWTSAYNEQFF

D gene: NA
clone size: NA
J gene: TRBJ2-7
V gene: TRBV2
CDR3 DNA: TGTGCCAGCAGGGAATGGCGACAGGTGAGGTACTTC
CDR3 protein: CASREWRQVRYF

D gene: NA
clone size: NA
J gene: TRBJ2-4
V gene: TRBV6-5
CDR3 DNA: TGTGCCAGCAGCGCGCTATTGAAAAACATTCAGTACTTC
CDR3 protein: CASSALLKNIQYF

D gene: NA
clone size: NA
J gene: TRBJ2-7
V gene: TRBV5-6
CDR3 DNA: TGTGCCAGCAGCTACTTGGGAAGTAGGGCGCACGAGCAGTACTTC
CDR3 protein: CASSYLGSRAHEQYF

D gene: NA
clone size: few
J gene: TRBJ2-5
V gene: TRBV10-3
CDR3 DNA: TGTGCCATCAGTGCCCCCCCCGGGGGAGAGACCCAGTACTTC
CDR3 protein: CAISAPPGGETQYF

D gene: TRBD1
clone size: few
J gene: TRBJ1-2
V gene: TRBV9
CDR3 DNA: TGTGCCAGCAGCGTAGAGGGGGCACCTAACTATGGCTACACCTTC
CDR3 protein: CASSVEGAPNYGYTF

D gene: NA
clone size: NA
J gene: TRBJ1-4
V gene: TRBV29-1
CDR3 DNA: TGCAGCGTTGGCCGAGGGACTAATGAAAAACTGTTTTTT
CDR3 protein: CSVGRGTNEKLFF

D gene: NA
clone size: NA
J gene: TRBJ2-1
V gene: TRBV7-2
CDR3 DNA: TGTGCCAGCAGTCGGGTAAATGAGCAGTTCTTC
CDR3 protein: CASSRVNEQFF

D gene: NA
clone size: NA
J gene: TRBJ2-1
V gene: TRBV27
CDR3 DNA: TGTGCCAGCAGTTTCCCCCCCGAAGGGGGTTTCTTAAGGGGAATGAATGAGCAGTTCTTC
CDR3 protein: CASSFPPEGGFLRGMNEQFF

D gene: TRBD1
clone size: NA
J gene: TRBJ2-7
V gene: TRBV7-3
CDR3 DNA: TGTGCCAGCAGCCGGGACAGCAACTACGAGCAGTACTTC
CDR3 protein: CASSRDSNYEQYF

D gene: TRBD1
clone size: NA
J gene: TRBJ2-4
V gene: TRBV30
CDR3 DNA: TGTGCCTGGTTACCCCCCCCCTCAGGGGGTATTGGCAAAAACATTCAGTACTTC
CDR3 protein: CAWLPPPSGGIGKNIQYF

D gene: NA
clone size: NA
J gene: TRBJ2-6
V gene: TRBV7-3
CDR3 DNA: TGTGCCAGCAGCTCCCCTAGGCGGGGGGCCAACGTCCTGACTTTC
CDR3 protein: CASSSPRRGANVLTF

D gene: NA
clone size: NA
J gene: TRBJ1-1
V gene: TRBV10-3
CDR3 DNA: TGTGCCATCGGCAGGGTTATGAACACTGAAGCTTTCTTT
CDR3 protein: CAIGRVMNTEAFF

D gene: NA
clone size: NA
J gene: TRBJ1-2
V gene: TRBV6-6
CDR3 DNA: TGTGCCAGCAGTTACGGGGGGCGCAAGGACACCTTC
CDR3 protein: CASSYGGRKDTF

D gene: NA
clone size: few
J gene: TRBJ2-3
V gene: TRBV29-1
CDR3 DNA: TGCAGCGTTGCGGCTAGATCGACCGCAGATACGCAGTATTTT
CDR3 protein: CSVAARSTADTQYF

D gene: TRBD1
clone size: NA
J gene: TRBJ2-7
V gene: TRBV5-1
CDR3 DNA: TGCGCCAGCAGCTTGGGGCCGTCCGGGACAGGGAATATCTACGAGCAGTACTTC
CDR3 protein: CASSLGPSGTGNIYEQYF

D gene: NA
clone size: NA
J gene: TRBJ1-2
V gene: TRBV7-2
CDR3 DNA: TGTGCCAGCAGCTTAGGGCCCAGCAGCTATGGCTACACCTTC
CDR3 protein: CASSLGPSSYGYTF